The clone carrying this TCR beta chain occurred many times. Its antigen is unidentified. Indicated time point: patch test 3, about 24 weeks after DPC sensitization. The treatment was: therapeutic diphenylcyclopropenone sensitization with weekly scalp DPC. Germline CDR1 reads SQVTM; CDR2 reads ANQGSEA. This CDR3 has 11 amino acids. V lost 7 bases and J lost 6, with 12 bases in between. These data belong to a study of human T cells and chemical hapten exposure. General study findings and limits: Sensitization with DPC brought no change to TCRs above 1 in 1000 in frequency. PT1 expanded TCR counts and patch test score correlated positively. Large CDR3 similarity clusters arose significantly more often from expanded TCRs than from controls.

The library labeled individual cDNA molecules by adding unique molecular identifiers to them. TCRdb re-called the RACE reads with MiXCR, one entry per CDR3 protein. The sample contains over 150,000 distinct CDR3 sequences, 25% to 35% of which appear only once. The rearrangement links TRBV29-1 to TRBJ1-2; unclear D gene. The clonotype originates from a young woman with alopecia areata. Some clones in this sample may be carry-over from other donors' samples. The source was whole blood, collected in connection with sensitization to the hapten diphenylcyclopropenone (DPC). The CDR3 sequence is CSAERANGYTF. The CDR3 DNA is TGCAGCGCTGAGAGGGCTAATGGCTACACCTTC.